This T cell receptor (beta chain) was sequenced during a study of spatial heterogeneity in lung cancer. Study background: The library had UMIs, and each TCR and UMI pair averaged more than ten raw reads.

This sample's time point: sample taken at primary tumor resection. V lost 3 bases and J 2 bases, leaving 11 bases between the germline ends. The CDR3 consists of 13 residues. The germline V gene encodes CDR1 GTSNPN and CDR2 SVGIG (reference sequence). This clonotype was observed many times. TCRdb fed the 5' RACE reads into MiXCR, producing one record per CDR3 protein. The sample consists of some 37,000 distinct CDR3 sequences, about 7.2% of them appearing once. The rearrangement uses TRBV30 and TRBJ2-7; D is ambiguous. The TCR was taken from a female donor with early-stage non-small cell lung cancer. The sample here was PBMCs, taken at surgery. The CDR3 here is CAWRRTGAYEQYF. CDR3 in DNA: TGTGCCTGGAGACGGACGGGCGCCTACGAGCAGTACTTC.